The clone carrying this T cell receptor beta chain showed up just a few times. Its antigen is not known. Despite likely unrecorded immune exposures, the donors were nominally healthy at the time of sampling. CDR3 length: 13 residues. Trimming took 6 bases from V and 0 from J, leaving 8 bases between them. Germline V lookup: CDR1 SEHNR, CDR2 FQNEAQ (reference sequence). PCR used 60 Vbeta primers and 13 Jbeta primers. Some clones are missing from TCRdb's copy, which holds only in-frame ones; the method was immunoSEQ multiplex PCR. The top ten clones hold roughly 1.6% of a sample with roughly 150,000 clones, around three quarters of them seen once. These data are taken from a study of cytomegalovirus exposure and HLA in healthy donors. Study results and limitations: Sequencing depth roughly uniform across donors was assumed in presence/absence analyses. Later, an analysis found that common viral pathogens appeared to be linked with several of the most significant clusters. 150 or so TCR beta chains were listed as cytomegalovirus-associated.

The TCR sequence derives from a middle-aged man in good health and CMV-seronegative. Material for sequencing was PBMCs. The rearrangement joins TRBV7-9 to TRBJ1-1; no clear D gene. DNA of the CDR3: TGTGCCAGCAGGGATACAGTGAACACTGAAGCTTTCTTT. The encoded protein is CASRDTVNTEAFF.